Below are 7 T cell receptor beta chains sequenced from a single sample in a study of Ad26.COV2.S vaccination and SARS-CoV-2 variants (dated by TCRdb to the early 2020s). Library preparation was by the immunoSEQ multiplex PCR assay. This is the immuneACCESS table as TCRdb keeps it, with only in-frame sequences that have V and J called. A part of the clones is gone; compared with another copy, unresolved V genes explain less than half, and the rest is unexplained. In all, the sample holds some 340,000 clones, and 70% to 90% of those were seen once. Around 1.9% of the sample is taken by the ten largest. In light of the paper, this sample's treatment or condition label describes: 19 received Ad26.COV2.S at low or high dose, single or two shots; about 5 received placebo; per-sample allocation not given. Repertoires of vaccine and placebo recipients were sequenced from samples taken on day 63 after the first injection.

The source was peripheral blood, collected in a trial of Ad26.COV2.S vaccine versus placebo. These TCRs come from a person aged 18-65 years who received the Ad26.COV2.S COVID-19 vaccine or a placebo.

The rearrangement joins TRBV7-2 to TRBJ1-5; a weak D match, TRBD1 (6 bases). V shed 5 bases and J shed 0 bases, with 11 bases lying between them. CDR1 is SGHTA, CDR2 FQGNSA, per germline. The CDR3 is 15 amino acids. CDR3 in amino acids: CASSTQGHSNQPQHF. The CDR3 DNA is TGTGCCAGCAGCACGCAGGGACATAGCAATCAGCCCCAGCATTTT.

The genes are TRBV5-6 and TRBJ2-7; perhaps TRBD1 as D (6 bases). This CDR3 region has 13 residues. Germline-derived CDR1 and CDR2 are SGHDT and YYEEEE. With 2 bases removed from V and 2 bases from J, the gap between germline ends came to 8 bases. The CDR3 DNA is TGTGCCAGCAGCTTTGGACAGACCTACGAGCAGTACTTC. Amino acid sequence: CASSFGQTYEQYF.

The rearrangement links TRBV6-5 to TRBJ1-5, with D possibly matching TRBD1 (5 bases). V dropped 8 bases and J dropped 4 bases, with 18 bases sitting between them. Germline V lookup: CDR1 MNHEY, CDR2 SVGAGI. The CDR3 extends over 15 amino acids. The CDR3 DNA follows: TGTGCCAGCGCCCCGGGGGGGTTGAATAATCAGCCCCAGCATTTT. Protein: CASAPGGLNNQPQHF.

As for this clone: This same CDR3 is encoded by further DNA sequences in the sample. The rearrangement joins TRBV12-3 or TRBV12-4 to TRBJ1-2; 7 bases match TRBD1. CDR3 length: 13 residues. The J segment lost 8 bases and the V segment lost 9 bases, leaving 12 bases of the junction unmatched. CDR3 sequence (DNA): TGTGCCAGTAGTCAGACAGGGACGGGAGGCTACACCTTC. This codes for CASSQTGTGGYTF.

The genes are TRBV18 and TRBJ2-2; 7 bases line up with TRBD1. V dropped 4 bases and J dropped 1; count of bases not matched to a gene: 0. The CDR3 is made up of 14 amino acids. Germline CDR1 KGHSH, CDR2 LQKENI. The CDR3 region is CASSRDRNTGELFF. The CDR3, as DNA: TGTGCCAGCTCACGGGACAGGAACACCGGGGAGCTGTTTTTT.

This chain's CDR3 is CASSLGGRGYNSPLHF. The CDR3 nucleotides read TGTGCCAGCAGCTTAGGAGGGAGGGGATATAATTCACCCCTCCACTTT. The J gene is TRBJ1-6, the V gene TRBV7-3; maybe TRBD1 (5 bases). This CDR3 is built from 16 residues. Trimming left V 2 bases short and J 4 bases short, with 12 bases between. CDR1 SGHTA and CDR2 FQGTGA come from the germline V gene.

This chain joins TRBV3-1 (or the pseudogene TRBV3-2) and TRBJ1-5; a possible D gene is TRBD1 (6 bases). The V gene's germline CDR1 is LGHDT and CDR2 YNNKEL (reference sequence). The CDR3 contains 14 residues. Between the trimmed V and J ends, which lost 1 base and 4 bases, there was a span of 8 bases. CDR3 in amino acids: CASSQAGQNQPQHF. The DNA of the CDR3 is TGTGCCAGCAGCCAAGCTGGACAGAATCAGCCCCAGCATTTT.